These 15 T cell receptor beta chains came from one sample sequenced in a study of PD-1 blockade in classical Hodgkin lymphoma. Each and every patient relapsed after autologous stem cell transplantation, and patients got differing brentuximab vedotin exposure. The table came from immunoSEQ multiplex PCR; TCRdb's copy has only in-frame clones and leaves some out. The sample shows 14,000 or so clones, about 73% of them seen only once. The source material was peripheral blood mononuclear cells (PBMCs), sampled before the second cycle of nivolumab. The receptor set was obtained from a human donor with classical Hodgkin lymphoma.

The V gene is TRBV18, the J gene TRBJ2-3; tentative D call: TRBD2 (7 bases). The length of the CDR3 is 16 residues. Germline V gene data show CDR1 as KGHSH and CDR2 as LQKENI. Trimming stripped 3 bases from V and 3 bases from J, with 16 bases between. The CDR3 loop is CASSPVYGGQTDTQYF. CDR3 bases: TGTGCCAGCTCACCCGTTTACGGGGGGCAGACAGATACGCAGTATTTT.

The J gene is TRBJ2-1, the V gene TRBV7-9; 7 bases line up with TRBD2. CDR3 length: 15 amino acids. CDR1 SEHNR and CDR2 FQNEAQ come from the germline V gene (reference sequence). V gave up 6 bases and J gave up 3 bases; unmatched junction bases: 8. The CDR3 DNA is TGTGCCAGCAGTCCAGTGGCGGGGGACTACAATGAGCAGTTCTTC. Translated: CASSPVAGDYNEQFF.

The rearrangement uses TRBV6-5 and TRBJ1-5, with TRBD1 matching 9 bases. The germline V gene has CDR1 MNHEY and CDR2 SVGAGI. After removal of 5 bases from V and 3 bases from J, the junction contained 2 bases not matched to a gene. This CDR3 spans 14 amino acids. The CDR3 is CASSGTGNNQPQHF. In nucleotides, the CDR3 is TGTGCCAGCAGTGGGACAGGGAACAATCAGCCCCAGCATTTT.

The chain uses TRBV18 and TRBJ1-3; D may be TRBD1 (6 bases). Germline V lookup: CDR1 KGHSH, CDR2 LQKENI. V lost 2 bases and J lost 4, with 12 bases in between. This CDR3 is built from 15 residues. The CDR3 region has the DNA TGTGCCAGCTCACCAGTTCGGGGGCAAGGAAACACCATATATTTT. This gives the protein CASSPVRGQGNTIYF.

The chain joins TRBV10-3 to TRBJ2-7; D is perhaps TRBD2 (5 bases). The germline CDR1 and CDR2 sequences are ENHRY and SYGVKD. The CDR3 has 13 residues. V was cut by 6 bases and J by 0 bases, with 9 bases left in between. In nucleotides, the CDR3 is TGTGCCATCAGGGACTCGAACTCCTACGAGCAGTACTTC. This encodes CAIRDSNSYEQYF.

This chain connects TRBV5-1 to TRBJ1-4, with TRBD1 identical over 8 bases. Losses at the gene ends were 4 bases for V and 0 bases for J; bases not matched to a gene: 5. The CDR3 extends over 16 amino acids. Germline CDR1 and CDR2: SGHRS and YFSETQ. CDR3 loop: CASSKGQGSTNEKLFF. DNA of the CDR3: TGCGCCAGCAGCAAAGGACAGGGATCAACTAATGAAAAACTGTTTTTT.

The rearrangement links TRBV28 to TRBJ2-5, with 7 bases fitting TRBD2. This CDR3 comprises 16 residues. Losses at the gene ends were 2 bases for V and 1 base for J; bases not matched to a gene: 7. Germline CDR1 reads MDHEN; CDR2 reads SYDVKM. Here the CDR3 reads CASSLGLAGRQETQYF. CDR3 DNA: TGTGCCAGCAGTTTAGGATTAGCGGGTCGCCAAGAGACCCAGTACTTC.

V and J are TRBV5-1 and TRBJ2-7, with 7 bases matching TRBD1. The CDR3 loop spans 14 amino acids. The junction had 6 bases not matched to a gene; V was cut back by 4 bases and J by 2 bases. From germline, CDR1 is SGHRS and CDR2 YFSETQ. CDR3 sequence (DNA): TGCGCCAGCAGCCTGTCAGGGGGACCCTACGAGCAGTACTTC. Amino acid sequence: CASSLSGGPYEQYF.

The chain has TRBV28 and TRBJ2-5; D not resolved. Judging by the DNA end, TRBJ2-7 fits better; the J call may be wrong. This CDR3 spans 14 amino acids. From germline, CDR1 is MDHEN and CDR2 SYDVKM. The CDR3 protein is CASTRPGSSYEQYF. The CDR3 region has the DNA TGTGCCAGCACCCGACCGGGCAGTTCCTACGAGCAGTACTTC.

This clone was found once. The genes are TRBV6-5 and TRBJ1-1; D unresolved. Trimming left V 6 bases short and J 6 bases short, with 8 bases between. The CDR3 contains 11 residues. Germline lookup yields CDR1 MNHEY and CDR2 SVGAGI. The CDR3 protein is CASSPGAEAFF. CDR3 nucleotide sequence: TGTGCCAGCAGCCCTGGGGCTGAAGCTTTCTTT.

This clone was found once. V is TRBV6-6 and J is TRBJ2-1; D uncertain. Germline assignment: CDR1 MNHNY and CDR2 SVGAGI (reference sequence). This CDR3 comprises 14 residues. V dropped 7 bases and J dropped 4 bases, with 14 bases sitting between them. The CDR3 nucleotides read TGTGCCAGCAATCGGGCCTCGAGGTACAATGAGCAGTTCTTC. It codes for CASNRASRYNEQFF.

Only a few counts were recorded for this clone. V gene TRBV6-1 combines with J gene TRBJ2-2, with 7 bases aligning to TRBD1. The CDR3 sequence is 13 residues long. With V trimmed by 8 bases and J by 15 bases, 15 bases remained unmatched. Germline V gene data show CDR1 as MNHNS and CDR2 as SASEGT. The CDR3 reads CASGFGTDFGLFF. Here the CDR3 DNA reads TGTGCCAGCGGTTTCGGGACAGATTTTGGGTTGTTTTTT.

The J gene is TRBJ2-5, the V gene TRBV27, with 11 bases identical to TRBD2. The end of the DNA aligns better with TRBJ2-7, so the J call may be wrong. This CDR3 region has 13 residues. CDR1 is MNHEY and CDR2 is SMNVEV in the germline V gene (reference sequence). This chain's CDR3 is CASRTSGAYEQYF. CDR3 nucleotides: TGTGCCAGCAGGACTAGCGGGGCCTACGAGCAGTACTTC.

This clone was detected only a few times. V usage is TRBV29-1 and J usage is TRBJ2-7, with 9 positions matching TRBD2. The CDR3 has 14 residues. Germline values: CDR1 SQVTM, CDR2 ANQGSEA. V gave up 6 bases and J gave up 0 bases; unmatched junction bases: 6. As DNA, the CDR3 is TGCAGCGTCAAAGCGGGGGGACCCTCCTACGAGCAGTACTTC. This translates into CSVKAGGPSYEQYF.

This chain uses TRBV14 with TRBJ2-1, with D possibly matching TRBD2 (6 bases). The V and J ends lost 2 bases and 0 bases respectively, with 11 bases between them. CDR1 and CDR2 (germline): SGHDN, FVKESK. There are 16 residues in the CDR3. The CDR3 DNA is TGTGCCAGCAGCCAATACCTCGGGGGCTCCTACAATGAGCAGTTCTTC. Amino acids: CASSQYLGGSYNEQFF.